The rows below give T cell receptor beta chains drawn from one sample of a study of shared clonotypes between healthy human individuals. The protocol was immunoSEQ multiplex PCR, while the TCRdb copy is restricted to in-frame clones and leaves out a portion. The repertoire holds 1.5 million to 2.5 million clones, roughly 94% seen once, with roughly 1.2% in the top ten. What was sequenced was naive CD8+ T cells sorted from blood. These TCRs come from a man aged 18 to 30 in good health. Both conserved end residues are part of each CDR3. The size entry is marked missing in some rows and otherwise reads once, few, many or a size class.

clone_size: NA; v_call: TRBV6-6; j_call: TRBJ2-3; cdr3_aa: CASVRVPASTDTQYF
clone_size: NA; v_call: TRBV5-4; j_call: TRBJ2-3; cdr3_aa: CASSFGVGPGHLTSTDTQYF
clone_size: NA; v_call: TRBV2; j_call: TRBJ2-3; cdr3_aa: CASSEAADTQYF
clone_size: NA; v_call: TRBV27; j_call: TRBJ2-1; cdr3_aa: CASSSLNEQFF
clone_size: NA; v_call: TRBV7-2; j_call: TRBJ2-1; cdr3_aa: CASSEGGQLTNEQFF
clone_size: once; v_call: TRBV7-8; j_call: TRBJ2-7; cdr3_aa: CASSSLAGSSYEQYF
clone_size: NA; v_call: TRBV5-8; j_call: TRBJ2-3; cdr3_aa: CASSLGGRYTDTQYF
clone_size: NA; v_call: TRBV4-1; j_call: TRBJ2-5; cdr3_aa: CASSQGGAGVRKTQYF
clone_size: NA; v_call: TRBV4-1; j_call: TRBJ1-4; cdr3_aa: CASSNSGQGNEKLFF
clone_size: NA; v_call: TRBV2; j_call: TRBJ1-5; cdr3_aa: CASTGEYSNQPQHF
clone_size: once; v_call: TRBV11-2; j_call: TRBJ2-5; cdr3_aa: CASSPTASGDRGETQYF
clone_size: few; v_call: TRBV10-1; j_call: TRBJ2-7; cdr3_aa: CASSDGTGEQYF
clone_size: NA; v_call: TRBV6-5; j_call: TRBJ2-2; cdr3_aa: CASSYSGQTGELFF
clone_size: NA; v_call: TRBV13; j_call: TRBJ2-2; cdr3_aa: CASSFTGTSVTGELFF